The 12 T cell receptor beta chains below come from one sample, sequenced in a study of neurological immune-mediated disorders. TCRdb used MiXCR to reprocess the 5' RACE reads, holding one entry per CDR3 protein. This table has about 66,000 distinct CDR3 sequences, 5.2% appearing once. The source material was PBMCs. The origin of the receptors is a woman aged 25-40 years with multiple sclerosis.

This clonotype was observed many times. The chain combines TRBV7-9 with TRBJ1-1; D remains ambiguous. V lost 2 bases and J 5 bases, leaving 12 bases between the germline ends. The CDR3 is 14 amino acids. Germline V gene lookup returns CDR1 SEHNR and CDR2 FQNEAQ (reference sequence). For the CDR3, the DNA is TGTGCCAGCAGCTTAACGGTCCAAGGGACTGAAGCTTTCTTT. Translation: CASSLTVQGTEAFF.

At least ten counts were recorded for this clonotype. CDR3 nucleotides: TGTGCCAGCAGCCCCGGGACTAAAAATCAAGAGACCCAGTACTTC. This gives the protein CASSPGTKNQETQYF. This rearrangement joins TRBV9 to TRBJ2-5; TRBD2 aligns across 7 bases. Trimming at V came to 4 bases and at J to 2 bases, leaving 8 bases not matched to a gene. The germline V gene has CDR1 SGDLS and CDR2 YYNGEE. The CDR3 is 15 amino acids.

This clonotype was recorded at least ten times. This chain links TRBV9 with TRBJ1-1, with D perhaps TRBD1 (5 bases). This CDR3 is built from 13 residues. The germline V and J ends were trimmed by 1 base and 4 bases, with 8 bases remaining between them. The germline CDR1 and CDR2 sequences are SGDLS and YYNGEE. In DNA form, the CDR3 reads TGTGCCAGCAGCGTACAGGGTTCCACTGAAGCTTTCTTT. Amino acid sequence: CASSVQGSTEAFF.

This chain links TRBV29-1 with TRBJ2-7; D remains unclear. Trimming stripped 0 bases from V and 7 bases from J, with 16 bases between. This CDR3 is 14 amino acids long. Per germline, CDR1 SQVTM and CDR2 ANQGSEA. Written as DNA, the CDR3 is TGCAGCGTTGAAGACCCCCTTCGGCCCGGGGAGCAGTACTTC. This gives the protein CSVEDPLRPGEQYF.

This clonotype has a count of ten or more. The chain employs TRBV7-9 and TRBJ1-1; D is unresolved. The length of the CDR3 is 15 residues. V lost 1 base and J lost 0, with 9 bases in between. Germline CDR1 SEHNR, CDR2 FQNEAQ (reference sequence). The CDR3 DNA reads TGTGCCAGCAGCTTAGGGCGCGGCGTGAACACTGAAGCTTTCTTT. It is translated as CASSLGRGVNTEAFF.

This clonotype was counted at least ten times. The J gene is TRBJ1-6, the V gene TRBV7-8, with D unresolved. Germline V gives CDR1 SGHVS, CDR2 FQNEAQ. The CDR3 extends over 15 amino acids. V lost 5 bases and J 7 bases, leaving 15 bases between the germline ends. The chain's CDR3 is CASSINGVGNSPLHF. The CDR3 DNA follows: TGTGCCAGCAGCATCAATGGGGTAGGGAATTCACCCCTCCACTTT.

This clonotype came up a few times. The chain employs TRBV5-1 and TRBJ2-7; tentative D call: TRBD1 (6 bases). The ends were cut back, 0 bases at V and 3 bases at J, with 13 bases in the middle. CDR1 and CDR2 (germline): SGHRS, YFSETQ. CDR3 length equals 15 residues. CDR3 nucleotides: TGCGCCAGCAGCTTGGGGGTAGGGGACAACTACGAGCAGTACTTC. Its translation: CASSLGVGDNYEQYF.

The table lists this clonotype with many counts. This sequence joins TRBV3-1 and TRBJ2-1; D remains ambiguous. Germline V gene sequence: CDR1 LGHDT, CDR2 YNNKEL (reference sequence). This CDR3 comprises 11 residues. V was cut by 4 bases and J by 9 bases, with 7 bases left in between. CDR3 bases: TGTGCCAGCAGCCGCCCCGGTGAGCAGTTCTTC. Protein sequence: CASSRPGEQFF.

This clonotype was recorded at least ten times. The chain employs TRBV5-1 and TRBJ1-2; D is possibly TRBD1 (6 bases). The germline CDR1 and CDR2 sequences are SGHRS and YFSETQ. The germline V and J ends were trimmed by 4 bases and 2 bases, with 15 bases remaining between them. The CDR3 length is 15 residues. In DNA, the CDR3 is TGCGCCAGCAGCACAGGACAGCCGGGGAACTATGGCTACACCTTC. It codes for CASSTGQPGNYGYTF.

This clonotype was seen a few times. V usage is TRBV10-3 and J usage is TRBJ2-7, with D uncertain. Trimming stripped 4 bases from V and 3 bases from J, with 4 bases between. Germline loops: CDR1 ENHRY, CDR2 SYGVKD. The CDR3 length is 11 residues. Here the CDR3 reads CAISGNYEQYF. The CDR3 DNA follows: TGTGCCATCAGTGGGAACTACGAGCAGTACTTC.

At least ten counts were recorded for this clonotype. The V call is TRBV11-2, the J call TRBJ2-1; perhaps TRBD2 as D (5 bases). Germline V gene lookup returns CDR1 SGHAT and CDR2 FQNNGV. The length of the CDR3 is 14 residues. Deletions cut 3 bases from V and 6 bases from J, with 12 bases between. The CDR3 is CASSFRGVSNEQFF. For the CDR3, the DNA is TGTGCCAGCAGCTTCCGGGGAGTATCCAATGAGCAGTTCTTC.

This clonotype was picked up a small number of times. J is TRBJ2-1 and V is TRBV20-1, with 10 positions matching TRBD2. This CDR3 contains 15 residues. V was pared by 0 bases and J by 8 bases, with 7 bases of the junction left unmatched. CDR1 and CDR2 from the germline V gene are DFQATT and SNEGSKA (reference sequence). The CDR3: CSARDISGGADEQFF. CDR3 bases: TGCAGTGCTAGAGACATAAGCGGGGGGGCAGATGAGCAGTTCTTC.